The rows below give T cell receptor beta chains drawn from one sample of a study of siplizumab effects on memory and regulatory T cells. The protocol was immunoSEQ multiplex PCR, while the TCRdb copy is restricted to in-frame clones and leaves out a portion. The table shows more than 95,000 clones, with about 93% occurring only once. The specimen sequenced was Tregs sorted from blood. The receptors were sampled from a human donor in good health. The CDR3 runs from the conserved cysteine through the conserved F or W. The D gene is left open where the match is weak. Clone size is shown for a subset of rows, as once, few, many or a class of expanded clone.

TGTGCCAGCACCACGGGTGGGACCCAGTACTTC	CASTTGGTQYF	TRBV2	TRBJ2-5	.	.
TGCAGTGCCCGGGCGGTCGGGGAGCTGTTTTTT	CSARAVGELFF	TRBV20-1	TRBJ2-2	.	.
TGTGCCAGCAGCTCGGAGCTGGATTCACCCCTCCACTTT	CASSSELDSPLHF	TRBV5-5	TRBJ1-6	once	.
TGTGCCAGCAGTTTTGGAGGGGCCTATGGCTACACCTTC	CASSFGGAYGYTF	TRBV6-5	TRBJ1-2	.	.
TGTGCCAGCAGCGTAGCTACGGGGACAGACTATGGCTACACCTTC	CASSVATGTDYGYTF	TRBV9	TRBJ1-2	.	TRBD1
TGTGCCAGCTCACCACCGACCCGGGGAATCACCGGGGAGCTGTTTTTT	CASSPPTRGITGELFF	TRBV18	TRBJ2-2	.	.
TGTGCCAGCAGCGCCGGACTAGCCAGGAATGAGCAGTTCTTC	CASSAGLARNEQFF	TRBV7-9	TRBJ2-1	.	TRBD2
TGTGCCAGCAGCTCGCACGCGTTATCTGGAAACACCATATATTTT	CASSSHALSGNTIYF	TRBV7-8	TRBJ1-3	.	.
TGTGCCAGCACCCCGGACGGAGATCAGCCCCAGCATTTT	CASTPDGDQPQHF	TRBV6-1	TRBJ1-5	.	.
TGCGCCGGGGGTCCGGAGGGGAATAATTCACCCCTCCACTTT	CAGGPEGNNSPLHF	TRBV5-1	TRBJ1-6	.	.
TGCAGCGTCGCTGGATCTATGAACACTGAAGCTTTCTTT	CSVAGSMNTEAFF	TRBV29-1	TRBJ1-1	.	.
TGTGCCTGCTGGAGGGAATCGTCTCCTGGCTACACCTTC	CACWRESSPGYTF	TRBV19	TRBJ1-2	.	.
TGCGCCAGCAGAGGGGCAGCGAACACTGAAGCTTTCTTT	CASRGAANTEAFF	TRBV5-1	TRBJ1-1	.	.
TGTGCCTGGAGTGTTGGCGGGACCTATGAAGCTTTCTTT	CAWSVGGTYEAFF	TRBV30	TRBJ1-1	.	.
TGCGCCAGCAGCCAAGAGGCTGTTTCCTACGAGCAGTACTTC	CASSQEAVSYEQYF	TRBV4-3	TRBJ2-7	.	.
TGTGCCAGCAGCTTAGATACAGCGACCTATGGCTACACCTTC	CASSLDTATYGYTF	TRBV11-2	TRBJ1-2	.	.
TGTGCCAGCAGCGGCGGACAGATCAGCTCTGGAAACACCATATATTTT	CASSGGQISSGNTIYF	TRBV9	TRBJ1-3	.	.
TGCAGCGTCCAGATCGGGCAGGGAGCCTACACCTTC	CSVQIGQGAYTF	TRBV29-1	TRBJ1-2	.	.
TGTGCCAGTAGTATCGGCAGAAACTATGGCTACACCTTC	CASSIGRNYGYTF	TRBV19	TRBJ1-2	.	.
TGTGCCAGCAGCTTCGAAGTCAACCCTGGCTACACCTTC	CASSFEVNPGYTF	TRBV5-8	TRBJ1-2	.	.
TGTGCCAGCAGCTCGACGACGAAGGGAACCACTGAAGCTTTCTTT	CASSSTTKGTTEAFF	TRBV7-8	TRBJ1-1	.	.
TGTGCCAGCAGCTTGGGCGGGGGGACGCAGTATTTT	CASSLGGGTQYF	TRBV7-2	TRBJ2-3	.	TRBD2
TGCGCCAGCAGCTTGGGAGACGCCTACAATGAGCAGTTCTTC	CASSLGDAYNEQFF	TRBV5-1	TRBJ2-1	few	.
TGTGCCAGCAGCAACCATCTAGCGATCGATTTCAATGAGCAGTTCTTC	CASSNHLAIDFNEQFF	TRBV5-8	TRBJ2-1	.	.
TGTGCCAGCAGAATTCTGTCGGGGGGGCTCACAGATACGCAGTATTTT	CASRILSGGLTDTQYF	TRBV6-6	TRBJ2-3	few	TRBD2
TGTGCCAGCAGAGCGCGGACAGGGGGGAATCAGCCCCAGCATTTT	CASRARTGGNQPQHF	TRBV6-5	TRBJ1-5	once	TRBD1
TGTGCCAGCTCTCTCCGGGACAGTACCTACACCTTC	CASSLRDSTYTF	TRBV18	TRBJ1-2	.	TRBD1
TGTGCCAGCAGTGACCCGGGACTGGGAGTCCACGAGCAGTACTTC	CASSDPGLGVHEQYF	TRBV6-1	TRBJ2-7	.	.
TGTGCCAGCAGCCCCGGACAGGGTTTGGAAAAACTGTTTTTT	CASSPGQGLEKLFF	TRBV11-3	TRBJ1-4	.	TRBD1
TGTGCCAGCAGCCCGACAAAAGACTGGCAGACCCAGTACTTC	CASSPTKDWQTQYF	TRBV7-9	TRBJ2-5	.	.
TGTGCCAGCGTTGAAGCGGGGGGTTGGTACGAGCAGTACTTC	CASVEAGGWYEQYF	TRBV6-1	TRBJ2-7	.	TRBD2
TGTGCCAGTAGTAGGACAGGGGTAAGCCAAGAGACCCAGTACTTC	CASSRTGVSQETQYF	TRBV19	TRBJ2-5	.	TRBD1
TGTGCCAGCAGCTTAACTGGGTCTGCGAACACCGGGGAGCTGTTTTTT	CASSLTGSANTGELFF	TRBV7-3	TRBJ2-2	once	.
TGTGCCAGCAGTGGACTAGCGGGGGTCGAGACCCAGTACTTC	CASSGLAGVETQYF	TRBV2	TRBJ2-5	once	TRBD2
TGTGCCAGCAGCTTAGGACAGGGGGCAGTTGAGACCCAGTACTTC	CASSLGQGAVETQYF	TRBV7-2	TRBJ2-5	.	TRBD1
TGCGCCAGCAGCCACTTCGCCCGTTCAGAGCAGTACTTC	CASSHFARSEQYF	TRBV4-1	TRBJ2-7	.	.
TGTGCCAGCAGCTTCTCCCCGGGGAATTCACCCCTCCACTTT	CASSFSPGNSPLHF	TRBV13	TRBJ1-6	once	.
TGTGCCAGTAGTCTCCGCCGAACCTACGAGCAGTACTTC	CASSLRRTYEQYF	TRBV19	TRBJ2-7	.	.
TGCGCCAGCAGCTGGGGGGCGCCTAATGAAAAACTGTTTTTT	CASSWGAPNEKLFF	TRBV5-1	TRBJ1-4	.	.
TGTGCCACCAGCAGAGACAGGGGGGGGACGGAGACCCAGTACTTC	CATSRDRGGTETQYF	TRBV15	TRBJ2-5	.	.
TGCAGCGTTGCCGAGTTGGGCATAAACACTGAAGCTTTCTTT	CSVAELGINTEAFF	TRBV29-1	TRBJ1-1	once	.
TGTGCCAGCTCACCATCGCGTTCGAGTCCACTCTATCAAGAGACCCAGTACTTC	CASSPSRSSPLYQETQYF	TRBV18	TRBJ2-5	.	.
TGTGCCAGCAGTTACAGGTCTTTCTACAATGAGCAGTTCTTC	CASSYRSFYNEQFF	TRBV6-5	TRBJ2-1	.	.
TGCGCCAGCAGCCAAGATCGGGGGCTCGGCTATGGCTACACCTTC	CASSQDRGLGYGYTF	TRBV4-1	TRBJ1-2	.	.
TGTGCCAGCTCGCGACAGGGAACTAATGAAAAACTGTTTTTT	CASSRQGTNEKLFF	TRBV18	TRBJ1-4	.	TRBD1
TGTGCCTGGAGGGGGGACAGGGACACTGAAGCTTTCTTT	CAWRGDRDTEAFF	TRBV30	TRBJ1-1	.	TRBD1
TGTGCCAGCAGCTCTAGCGGGGCAGGGGATACGCAGTATTTT	CASSSSGAGDTQYF	TRBV11-3	TRBJ2-3	.	TRBD2
TGTGCCAGCAGAGTTGGGACGGTTAGCAATCAGCCCCAGCATTTT	CASRVGTVSNQPQHF	TRBV2	TRBJ1-5	.	.
TGTGCCAGCAGCCGTGGGACAGATCCCCACGAGCAGTACTTC	CASSRGTDPHEQYF	TRBV6-6	TRBJ2-7	.	TRBD1
TGTGCCAGCAGGCTTACCCTTGGTCAGCCCCAGCATTTT	CASRLTLGQPQHF	TRBV28	TRBJ1-5	.	.
TGTGCCAGCAGACTGGGGCCTCGGAGCAATCAGCCCCAGCATTTT	CASRLGPRSNQPQHF	TRBV27	TRBJ1-5	once	.
TGCAGCGTGAGAACCGGGACAGGGTATATTGGCGCTGAAGCTTTCTTT	CSVRTGTGYIGAEAFF	TRBV29-1	TRBJ1-1	.	TRBD1
TGTGCCAGCTCACAGAGCGGGAGGGACCCCTACGAGCAGTACTTC	CASSQSGRDPYEQYF	TRBV18	TRBJ2-7	.	TRBD2
TGCGCCAGCAGCCATGCAGGGAGGAATTCACCCCTCCACTTT	CASSHAGRNSPLHF	TRBV4-1	TRBJ1-6	.	.
TGTGCCAGCAGCGTGGAAGGAATACTGACCGGGGAGCTGTTTTTT	CASSVEGILTGELFF	TRBV9	TRBJ2-2	.	.
TGTGCCAGCAGCTTAGATCTGGGGGGGCTGCCCGGTGAAGCTTTCTTT	CASSLDLGGLPGEAFF	TRBV11-3	TRBJ1-1	once	.
TGTGCCACCAGACAGGTAATGAACACTGAAGCTTTCTTT	CATRQVMNTEAFF	TRBV10-3	TRBJ1-1	few	.
TGCGCCAGCCGAAGCGTTCTCAGGGGGCCGAACACTGAAGCTTTCTTT	CASRSVLRGPNTEAFF	TRBV10-2	TRBJ1-1	.	TRBD1
TGCAGCGTTGCCCCGACTAGCGGGGGGGGCGATACGCAGTATTTT	CSVAPTSGGGDTQYF	TRBV29-1	TRBJ2-3	.	TRBD2
TGTGCCAGCCAGCTTCGGAACACCGGGGAGCTGTTTTTT	CASQLRNTGELFF	TRBV25-1	TRBJ2-2	.	.